This TCR beta chain emerged from a study of lymphopenia after photon versus proton radiotherapy. Study outcomes and limitations: Oligoclonal CD8+ Temra expansion after nadir drove photon patients' diversity drop. Photon-treated patients lost naive T cells and TCR diversity; proton-treated stayed stable. Better survival with proton therapy was suggested as possible, not demonstrated.

The CDR3 runs 15 residues. The germline gives CDR1 ENHRY, CDR2 SYGVKD. V lost 3 bases to trimming and J lost 4 bases, with 12 bases between them. Concerning this clone itself: Its antigen is still unknown.

Method: immunoSEQ multiplex PCR; TCRdb's copy keeps in-frame clones and lacks some. The table includes 50,000 or so clones, roughly nine tenths detected once. The source was peripheral blood, collected from a patient treated with photon-based radiotherapy. The sequence was collected from a woman in her thirties or forties with cholangiocarcinoma. The rearrangement uses TRBV10-3 and TRBJ2-2; maybe TRBD2 (6 bases). CDR3 DNA sequence: TGTGCCATCAGTGATGTGGAGGGACGCACCGGGGAGCTGTTTTTT. As protein: CAISDVEGRTGELFF.